Listed below are T cell receptor beta chains from one sample, sequenced in a study of cytomegalovirus exposure and HLA in healthy donors. Sequenced by immunoSEQ multiplex PCR; TCRdb stores in-frame clones only, minus some. Here the sample spans under 150,000 clones, around 78% being singletons. Material for sequencing was PBMCs. The origin of the receptors is a woman aged 35 to 49 in good health and CMV-seropositive. Both conserved end residues are part of each CDR3. Each record gives: V gene, clone size, J gene, D gene, CDR3 DNA, CDR3 protein. D genes are given only for firm matches. The size field is filled for only some rows; it gives once, few, many or a size class.

TRBV7-9	-	TRBJ2-6	-	TGTGCCAGCAGCCACGAGGAGGGTGGTAGGGCTGGGGCCAACGTCCTGACTTTC	CASSHEEGGRAGANVLTF
TRBV11-2	-	TRBJ2-5	-	TGTGCCAGCAGCTTAATTCCCTCAGAGACCCAGTACTTC	CASSLIPSETQYF
TRBV7-8	-	TRBJ1-5	-	TGTGCCAGCAGCTTAAGGACACGGGTGGATAGCAATCAGCCCCAGCATTTT	CASSLRTRVDSNQPQHF
TRBV11-2	-	TRBJ2-3	-	TGTGCCAGCAGCGCGGCGGCAGGGCACACAGATACGCAGTATTTT	CASSAAAGHTDTQYF
TRBV5-1	few	TRBJ1-1	-	TGCGCCAGCAGCTCCTCCCTGAACACTGAAGCTTTCTTT	CASSSSLNTEAFF
TRBV14	-	TRBJ2-7	TRBD2	TGTGCCAGCAGCCCAAGAAGGGCTAGCGGGAGACAGTACTTC	CASSPRRASGRQYF
TRBV6-5	-	TRBJ1-2	TRBD1	TGTGCCAGCAGTTCACCGGGACAGAGGGGCTACACCTTC	CASSSPGQRGYTF
TRBV4-1	once	TRBJ2-3	TRBD2	TGCGCCAGCAGCCGGAGGACTAGCGGCCGCACAGATACGCAGTATTTT	CASSRRTSGRTDTQYF
TRBV4-1	-	TRBJ1-2	-	TGCGCCAGCAGCCAAGATTTGGAGGACTATGGCTACACCTTC	CASSQDLEDYGYTF
TRBV7-8	-	TRBJ2-7	-	TGTGCCAGCAGCTCGACATTAGCGGTCGCCTACGAGCAGTACTTC	CASSSTLAVAYEQYF
TRBV10-3	once	TRBJ2-1	-	TGTGCCATCAGTGGGACTACCTCCTACAATGAGCAGTTCTTC	CAISGTTSYNEQFF
TRBV5-1	few	TRBJ2-5	TRBD2	TGCGCCAGCAGCTTGGGACTAGCGGGAGAGACCCAGTACTTC	CASSLGLAGETQYF
TRBV5-1	-	TRBJ2-1	TRBD2	TGCGCCAGCAGCTTGGGCCCCCTGGCGGGAGACGACAATGAGCAGTTCTTC	CASSLGPLAGDDNEQFF
TRBV18	-	TRBJ2-3	TRBD2	TGTGCCAGCTCACCACGTGGCCTAGCGGCCACAGATACGCAGTATTTT	CASSPRGLAATDTQYF
TRBV14	once	TRBJ2-1	-	TGTGCCAGCAGCTCAGGGGCAGGGGTTGAGCAGTTCTTC	CASSSGAGVEQFF
TRBV29-1	-	TRBJ2-3	TRBD1	TGCAGCGTTGGACAGGGACAGGCCACAGATACGCAGTATTTT	CSVGQGQATDTQYF
TRBV4-2	-	TRBJ1-1	TRBD1	TGTGCCAGCAGCCCGGACAGGATGAACACTGAAGCTTTCTTT	CASSPDRMNTEAFF
TRBV5-1	-	TRBJ2-5	-	TGCGCCAGCAGCTTACTTTGGGCGAGTTTAGAGACCCAGTACTTC	CASSLLWASLETQYF
TRBV4-1	-	TRBJ1-1	-	TGCGCCAGCGGGCACCATCAGACGGAAAACACTGAAGCTTTCTTT	CASGHHQTENTEAFF
TRBV6-5	once	TRBJ2-7	-	TGTGCCAGCAGTCGTCGAGGGGGGGGAGGCGAGCAGTACTTC	CASSRRGGGGEQYF
TRBV6-5	-	TRBJ2-7	TRBD1	TGTGCCAGCAACCCCGGACAGGGCCACGAGCAGTACTTC	CASNPGQGHEQYF
TRBV28	-	TRBJ2-1	-	TGTGCCAGCAGTTTTATCTGGGGTGGAGGTCGTGAGCAGTTCTTC	CASSFIWGGGREQFF
TRBV6-1	-	TRBJ2-7	-	TGTGCCAGGGAGACAGGAACTCTCCCCTACGAGCAGTACTTC	CARETGTLPYEQYF
TRBV27	-	TRBJ2-3	-	TGTGCCAGCAGTTTATTGATTAGATCGAAGGACACCACAGATACGCAGTATTTT	CASSLLIRSKDTTDTQYF
TRBV6-5	few	TRBJ1-2	TRBD1	TGTGCCAGCAGCCCCGGGACAGTCGGGGGCTACACCTTC	CASSPGTVGGYTF
TRBV7-2	-	TRBJ2-1	-	TGTGCCAGCAGCTTCTATCCTGGCTCCTACAATGAGCAGTTCTTC	CASSFYPGSYNEQFF
TRBV6-5	few	TRBJ2-7	TRBD2	TGTGCCAGCAGTTACTCCAGCGGGATAAAGACCGAGCAGTACTTC	CASSYSSGIKTEQYF
TRBV13	few	TRBJ2-5	-	TGTGCCAGCAGCTTCCTCGACCAAGGAGAGCAGTACTTC	CASSFLDQGEQYF
TRBV7-9	-	TRBJ2-1	TRBD2	TGTGCCACCCAAACGGGAGGCTCTTTTCGGCAGTTCTTC	CATQTGGSFRQFF